This T cell receptor beta chain was obtained from a study of CXCR3-negative and CXCR3-positive naive CD8 T cells. Study-wide results and caveats: Higher TRB CDR3 hydrophobicity marked CXCR3-positive naive cells relative to CXCR3-negative naive cells. Diversity proved comparably high across both naive subsets and much lower in memory CD8+ cells.

Every individual CD8+ T cell subset underwent sorting in triplicate at more than 250,000 cells apiece. By phenotype, naive CD8+ T cells were CD45RO-CCR7+CD27+CD95-. Via 5' RACE with UMI labels, TRB cDNA libraries were prepared. Reanalyzing the 5' RACE reads, TCRdb keeps one entry per CDR3 protein, without DNA. In all, the sample yields tens of thousands of distinct CDR3 sequences. Germline V gene sequence: CDR1 MNHEY, CDR2 SMNVEV (reference sequence). The CDR3 loop spans 17 amino acids. A note on this clonotype: Its antigen is unidentified.

This sequence was found in a human donor in good health. Some clones in this sample may be carry-over from other donors' samples. The rearrangement uses TRBV27 and TRBJ2-3; the TCRdb call, TRBD1, lacks DNA for checking. Sequenced material: naive CXCR3+ CD8+ T cells from blood. This sample's subset: CD45RO-CCR7+CD27+CD95- naive CD8+ T cells expressing CXCR3 (TNR3+). CDR3 protein: CASRYRGRESGTDTQYF.